This passage covers 10 T cell receptor beta chains from one sample sequenced in a study of blood T cell repertoires in COVID-19. The method was immunoSEQ multiplex PCR; TCRdb's version includes in-frame clones alone and lacks a portion of them. The table includes some 80,000 clones, around four fifths detected once. Input material: peripheral blood. All receptors come from a human donor in a cohort sampled during active COVID-19.

V and J are TRBV19 and TRBJ1-5, with a possible D match to TRBD1 (5 bases). The CDR3 length is 13 residues. Germline V gene sequence: CDR1 LNHDA, CDR2 SQIVND (reference sequence). The V end was cut by 7 bases, the J end by 6 bases, with 13 bases between. The DNA for the CDR3 is TGTGCCAGTACAAGCAGGGATGGTCAGCCCCAGCATTTT. Its translation is CASTSRDGQPQHF.

This clone was seen once. The gene calls are TRBV6-4 and TRBJ2-6; D ambiguous. V was pared by 5 bases and J by 4 bases, with 18 bases between. The CDR3 loop spans 17 amino acids. In germline, CDR1 is MRHNA, CDR2 SNTAGT. The CDR3 loop is CASSKEVAAWGANVLTF. CDR3 nucleotides: TGTGCCAGCAGTAAGGAAGTGGCGGCGTGGGGGGCCAACGTCCTGACTTTC.

The chain carries TRBV28 and TRBJ1-2; tentative D call: TRBD1 (6 bases). Germline CDR1 reads MDHEN; CDR2 reads SYDVKM. V was clipped by 8 bases and J by 4 bases, with 14 bases between them. The CDR3 consists of 13 residues. CDR3 in amino acids: CASSIGGSYGYTF. CDR3 in DNA: TGTGCCAGCTCCATAGGGGGAAGCTATGGCTACACCTTC.

The chain employs TRBV6-4 and TRBJ2-2; 7 nucleotides agree with TRBD2. This CDR3 region has 14 residues. Germline V CDR1 and CDR2: MRHNA, SNTAGT. V trimming: 5 bases; J trimming: 3 bases; junction bases outside the gene matches: 3. CDR3 amino acids: CASSLAGDTGELFF. CDR3 bases: TGTGCCAGCAGTTTAGCGGGTGACACCGGGGAGCTGTTTTTT.

This clone turned up a few times. The rearrangement links TRBV27 to TRBJ1-1; D call uncertain. The V end lost 6 bases, the J end lost 3 bases, and 14 bases lay between the germline ends. Germline V lookup: CDR1 MNHEY, CDR2 SMNVEV (reference sequence). The CDR3 runs 14 residues. The CDR3 DNA follows: TGTGCCAGCAGCCGATACGAGAGAGACACTGAAGCTTTCTTT. This codes for CASSRYERDTEAFF.

This clone appeared once. V is TRBV7-2 and J is TRBJ1-1; tentatively, D is TRBD1 (5 bases). With 3 bases removed from V and 8 bases from J, the gap between germline ends came to 7 bases. The CDR3 spans 11 residues. Germline V gene lookup returns CDR1 SGHTA and CDR2 FQGNSA. The CDR3 coding sequence is TGTGCCAGCAGCTTTAGGACAGAAGCTTTCTTT. Translating gives CASSFRTEAFF. Full variable domain (outside the CDR3, taken from reference TRBV7-2 and TRBJ1-1): GAGVSQSPSNKVTEKGKDVELRCDPISGHTALYWYRQSLGQGLEFLIYFQGNSAPDKSGLPSDRFSAERTGGSVSTLTIQRTQQEDSAVYLCASSFRTEAFFGQGTRLTVV.

The J gene is TRBJ1-5, the V gene TRBV5-1; tentative D call: TRBD1 (6 bases). Germline V lookup: CDR1 SGHRS, CDR2 YFSETQ. The CDR3 contains 19 residues. V lost 3 bases and J 1 base, leaving 23 bases between the germline ends. The CDR3 DNA reads TGCGCCAGCAGCTGCCCCGGGACCCAGGGAGGGGGAAGCAATCAGCCCCAGCATTTT. It translates to CASSCPGTQGGGSNQPQHF.

This clone was observed once. The rearrangement links TRBV5-1 to TRBJ2-5; D ambiguous. This CDR3 has 14 residues. Looked up from germline, CDR1 is SGHRS and CDR2 is YFSETQ. Trimming left V 1 base short and J 1 base short, with 8 bases between. The CDR3 DNA is TGCGCCAGCAGCTTGATACTGGTCCAAGAGACCCAGTACTTC. Encoded protein: CASSLILVQETQYF. Together with reference TRBV5-1 and TRBJ2-5, the CDR3 gives the full variable domain: KAGVTQTPRYLIKTRGQQVTLSCSPISGHRSVSWYQQTPGQGLQFLFEYFSETQRNKGNFPGRFSGRQFSNSRSEMNVSTLELGDSALYLCASSLILVQETQYFGPGTRLLVL.

This clone showed up just a few times. The chain has TRBV19 and TRBJ1-3, with D possibly being TRBD1 (6 bases). V lost 4 bases to trimming and J lost 0 bases, with 13 bases between them. This CDR3 is built from 16 residues. Germline V gene data show CDR1 as LNHDA and CDR2 as SQIVND (reference sequence). CDR3 DNA sequence: TGTGCCAGTAGTACCTCGGGACAAAGCTCTGGAAACACCATATATTTT. Its protein product is CASSTSGQSSGNTIYF.

This chain joins TRBV4-1 and TRBJ1-6, with D uncertain. Looked up from germline, CDR1 is MGHRA and CDR2 is YSYEKL. The CDR3 totals 17 residues. V lost 0 bases, J lost 0 bases, and 9 bases lay in between. CDR3 loop: CASSQDWESSYNSPLHF. The DNA of the CDR3 is TGCGCCAGCAGCCAAGATTGGGAGAGCTCCTATAATTCACCCCTCCACTTT.